The subject of this entry is one T cell receptor (beta chain). This entry belongs to a study of radiotherapy plus CTLA-4 blockade in lung cancer. The CDR3 consists of 17 residues. Trimming removed 5 bases from V and 1 base from J; junction bases left unmatched: 9. CDR1 is SEHNR and CDR2 is FQNEAQ in the germline V gene (reference sequence). The table came from immunoSEQ multiplex PCR; TCRdb's copy has only in-frame clones and leaves some out. The sample lists 25,000 to 35,000 clones, 70% to 90% occurring once. The V and J genes are TRBV7-9 and TRBJ2-3; TRBD2 matches at 10 bases. The specimen was peripheral blood, collected from a patient treated with radiotherapy plus ipilimumab. This TCR derives from a human donor with non-small cell lung cancer that progressed on radiotherapy plus ipilimumab. The CDR3 spells CASSPRLAGVRTDTQYF. The DNA of the CDR3 is TGTGCCAGCAGCCCCCGCCTAGCGGGGGTGCGCACAGATACGCAGTATTTT.